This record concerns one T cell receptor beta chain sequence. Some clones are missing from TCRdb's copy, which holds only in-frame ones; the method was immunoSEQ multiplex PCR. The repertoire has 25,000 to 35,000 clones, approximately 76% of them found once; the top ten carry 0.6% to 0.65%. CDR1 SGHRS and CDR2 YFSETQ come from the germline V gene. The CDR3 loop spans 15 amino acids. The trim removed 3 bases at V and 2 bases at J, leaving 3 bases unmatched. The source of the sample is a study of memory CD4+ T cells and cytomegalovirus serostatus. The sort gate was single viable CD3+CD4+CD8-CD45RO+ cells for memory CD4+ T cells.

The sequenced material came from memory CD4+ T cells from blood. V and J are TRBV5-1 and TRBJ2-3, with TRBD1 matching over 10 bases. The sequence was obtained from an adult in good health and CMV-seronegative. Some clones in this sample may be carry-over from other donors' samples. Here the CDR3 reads CASSSGQGITDTQYF. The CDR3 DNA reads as TGCGCCAGCAGCTCGGGACAGGGGATCACAGATACGCAGTATTTT.